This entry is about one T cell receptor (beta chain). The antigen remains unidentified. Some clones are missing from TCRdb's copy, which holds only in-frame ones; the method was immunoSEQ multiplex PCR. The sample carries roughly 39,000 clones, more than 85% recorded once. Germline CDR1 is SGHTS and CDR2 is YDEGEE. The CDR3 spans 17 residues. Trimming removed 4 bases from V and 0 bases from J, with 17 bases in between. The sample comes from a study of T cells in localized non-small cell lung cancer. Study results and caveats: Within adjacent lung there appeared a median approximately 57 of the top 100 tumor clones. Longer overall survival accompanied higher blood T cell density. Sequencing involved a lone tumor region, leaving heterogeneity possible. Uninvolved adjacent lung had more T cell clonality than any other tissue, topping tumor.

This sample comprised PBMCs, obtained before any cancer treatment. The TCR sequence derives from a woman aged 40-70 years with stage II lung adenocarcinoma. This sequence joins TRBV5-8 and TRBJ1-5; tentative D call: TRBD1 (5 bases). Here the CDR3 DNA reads TGTGCCAGCAGCCGGCAACGAGGGGCACTTAGCAATCAGCCCCAGCATTTT. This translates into CASSRQRGALSNQPQHF.